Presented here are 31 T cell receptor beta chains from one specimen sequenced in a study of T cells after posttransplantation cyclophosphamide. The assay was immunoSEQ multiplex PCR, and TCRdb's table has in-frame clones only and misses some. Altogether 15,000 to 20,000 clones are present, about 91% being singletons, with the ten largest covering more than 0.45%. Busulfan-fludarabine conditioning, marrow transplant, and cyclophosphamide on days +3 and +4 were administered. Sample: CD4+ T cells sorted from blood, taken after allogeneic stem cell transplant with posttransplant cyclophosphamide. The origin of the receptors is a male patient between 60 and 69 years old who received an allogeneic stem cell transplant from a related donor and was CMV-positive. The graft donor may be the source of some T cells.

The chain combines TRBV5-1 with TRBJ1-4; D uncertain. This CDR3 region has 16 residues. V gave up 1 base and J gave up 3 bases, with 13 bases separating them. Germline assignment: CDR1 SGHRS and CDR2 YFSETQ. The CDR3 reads CASSLTAPPANEKLFF. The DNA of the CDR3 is TGCGCCAGCAGCTTGACAGCACCGCCTGCTAATGAAAAACTGTTTTTT.

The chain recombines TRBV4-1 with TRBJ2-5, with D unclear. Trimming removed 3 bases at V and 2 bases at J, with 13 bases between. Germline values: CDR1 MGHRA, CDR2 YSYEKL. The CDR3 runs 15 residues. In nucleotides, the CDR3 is TGCGCCAGCAGCCAGCGACAAAGCTTACAAGAGACCCAGTACTTC. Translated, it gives CASSQRQSLQETQYF.

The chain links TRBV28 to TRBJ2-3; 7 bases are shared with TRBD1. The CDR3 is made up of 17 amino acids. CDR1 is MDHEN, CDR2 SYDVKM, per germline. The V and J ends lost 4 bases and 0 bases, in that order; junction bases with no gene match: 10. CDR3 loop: CASSSFIRGLSTDTQYF. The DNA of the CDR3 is TGTGCCAGCAGTTCCTTCATAAGGGGGCTAAGCACAGATACGCAGTATTTT.

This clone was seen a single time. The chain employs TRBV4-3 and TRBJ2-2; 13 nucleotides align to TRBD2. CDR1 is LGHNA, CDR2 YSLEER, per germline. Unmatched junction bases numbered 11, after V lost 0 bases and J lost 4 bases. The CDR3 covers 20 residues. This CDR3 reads CASSQDERLAGGLLTGELFF. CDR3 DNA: TGCGCCAGCAGCCAAGATGAGAGACTAGCGGGGGGCCTCCTCACCGGGGAGCTGTTTTTT.

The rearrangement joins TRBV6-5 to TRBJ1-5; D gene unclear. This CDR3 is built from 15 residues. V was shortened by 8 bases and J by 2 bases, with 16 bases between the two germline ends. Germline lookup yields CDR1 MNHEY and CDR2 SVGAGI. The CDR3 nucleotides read TGTGCCAGCCGACCGGCCGGCGCGGGCAATCAGCCCCAGCATTTT. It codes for CASRPAGAGNQPQHF.

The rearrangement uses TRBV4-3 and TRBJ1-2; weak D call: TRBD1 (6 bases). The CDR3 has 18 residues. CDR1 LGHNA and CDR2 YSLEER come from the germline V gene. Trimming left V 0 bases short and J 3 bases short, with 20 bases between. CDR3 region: CASSQERKGAGADYGYTF. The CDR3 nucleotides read TGCGCCAGCAGCCAAGAGAGGAAAGGGGCAGGGGCGGACTATGGCTACACCTTC.

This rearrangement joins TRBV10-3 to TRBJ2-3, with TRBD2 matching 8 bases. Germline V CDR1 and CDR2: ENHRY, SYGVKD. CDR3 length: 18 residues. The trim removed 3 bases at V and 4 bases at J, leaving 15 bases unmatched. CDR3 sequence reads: CAISDPLQRGQAADTQYF. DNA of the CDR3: TGTGCCATCAGTGATCCACTCCAGCGGGGGCAAGCGGCAGATACGCAGTATTTT.

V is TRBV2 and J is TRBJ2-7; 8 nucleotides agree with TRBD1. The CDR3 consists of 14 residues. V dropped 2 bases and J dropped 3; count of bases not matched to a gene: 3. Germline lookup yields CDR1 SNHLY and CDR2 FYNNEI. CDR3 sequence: CASSETGGIYEQYF. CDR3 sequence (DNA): TGTGCCAGCAGTGAAACAGGGGGAATCTACGAGCAGTACTTC.

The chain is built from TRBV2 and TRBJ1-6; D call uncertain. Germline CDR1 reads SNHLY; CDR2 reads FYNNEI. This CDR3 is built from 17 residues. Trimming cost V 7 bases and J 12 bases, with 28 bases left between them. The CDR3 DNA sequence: TGTGCCAGCACCACTCAAGCGGGGTGGATGAGTAGTGTACCCCTCCACTTT. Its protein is CASTTQAGWMSSVPLHF.

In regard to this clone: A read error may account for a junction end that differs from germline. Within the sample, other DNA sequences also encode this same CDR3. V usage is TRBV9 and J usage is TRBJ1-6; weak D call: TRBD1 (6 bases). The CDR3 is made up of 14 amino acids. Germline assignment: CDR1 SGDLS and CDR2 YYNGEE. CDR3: CASSLQGADSPLHF. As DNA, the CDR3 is TGTGCCAGCAGCTTACAGGGTGCAGATTCCCCCCTCCACTTT.

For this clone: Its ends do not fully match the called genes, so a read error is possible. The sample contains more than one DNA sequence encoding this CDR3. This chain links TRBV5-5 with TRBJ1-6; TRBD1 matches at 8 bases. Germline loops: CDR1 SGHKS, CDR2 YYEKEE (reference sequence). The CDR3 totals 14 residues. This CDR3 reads CASSPTGDNSPLHF. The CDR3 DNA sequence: TGTGCCAGCAGCCCGACAGGGGATAATTCCCCCCTCCACTTT.

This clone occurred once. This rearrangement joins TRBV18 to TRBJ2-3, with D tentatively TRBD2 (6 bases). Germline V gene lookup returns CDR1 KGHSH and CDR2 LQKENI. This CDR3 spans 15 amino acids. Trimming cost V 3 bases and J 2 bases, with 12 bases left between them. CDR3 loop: CASSPSRDSTDTQYF. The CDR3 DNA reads TGTGCCAGCTCACCGAGCCGGGACTCCACAGATACGCAGTATTTT.

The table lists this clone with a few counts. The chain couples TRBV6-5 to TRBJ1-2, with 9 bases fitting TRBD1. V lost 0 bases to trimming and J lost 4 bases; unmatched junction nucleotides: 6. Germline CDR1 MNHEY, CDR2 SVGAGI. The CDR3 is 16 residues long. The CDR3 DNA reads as TGTGCCAGCAGTTACTCGACGGGACAGGGTGGCTATGGCTACACCTTC. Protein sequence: CASSYSTGQGGYGYTF.

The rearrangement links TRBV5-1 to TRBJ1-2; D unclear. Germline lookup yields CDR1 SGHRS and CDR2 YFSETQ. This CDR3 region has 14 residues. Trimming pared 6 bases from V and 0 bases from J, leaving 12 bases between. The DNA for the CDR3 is TGCGCCAGCACCCCGCTGGCAACTAACTATGGCTACACCTTC. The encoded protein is CASTPLATNYGYTF.

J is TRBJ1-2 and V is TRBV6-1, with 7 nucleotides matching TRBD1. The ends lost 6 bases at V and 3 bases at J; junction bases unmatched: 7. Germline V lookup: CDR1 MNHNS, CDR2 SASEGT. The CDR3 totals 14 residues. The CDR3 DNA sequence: TGTGCCAGCAGGGAACAGGGGTCGCACTATGGCTACACCTTC. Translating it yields CASREQGSHYGYTF.

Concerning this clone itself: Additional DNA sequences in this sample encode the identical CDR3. For the CDR3, the DNA is TGTGCCAGCAGCGCCCGGGGACTAGCGGGCGGAAACACAGATACGCAGTATTTT. Translated, it gives CASSARGLAGGNTDTQYF. V and J are TRBV9 and TRBJ2-3; 12 bases match TRBD2. With V trimmed by 3 bases and J by 2 bases, 10 bases remained unmatched. Germline V CDR1 and CDR2: SGDLS, YYNGEE. The CDR3 is 18 residues long. The variable domain in full, with the rest retrieved from reference TRBV9 and TRBJ2-3, is DSGVTQTPKHLITATGQRVTLRCSPRSGDLSVYWYQQSLDQGLQFLIQYYNGEERAKGNILERFSAQQFPDLHSELNLSSLELGDSALYFCASSARGLAGGNTDTQYFGPGTRLTVL.

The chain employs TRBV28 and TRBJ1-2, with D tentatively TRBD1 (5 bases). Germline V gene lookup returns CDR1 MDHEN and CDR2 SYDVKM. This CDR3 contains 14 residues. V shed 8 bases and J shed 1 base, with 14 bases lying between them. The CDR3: CASSGGTFNYGYTF. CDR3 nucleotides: TGTGCCAGCTCGGGGGGGACCTTTAACTATGGCTACACCTTC.

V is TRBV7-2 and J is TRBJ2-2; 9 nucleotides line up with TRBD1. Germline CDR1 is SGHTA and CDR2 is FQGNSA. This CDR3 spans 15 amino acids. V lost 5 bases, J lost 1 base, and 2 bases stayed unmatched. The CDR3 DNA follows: TGTGCCAGCAGCCCGGGACAGGGGAACACCGGGGAGCTGTTTTTT. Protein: CASSPGQGNTGELFF.

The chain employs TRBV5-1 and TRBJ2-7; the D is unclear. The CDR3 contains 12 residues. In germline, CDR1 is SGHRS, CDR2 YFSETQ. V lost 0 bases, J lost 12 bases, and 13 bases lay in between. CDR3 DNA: TGCGCCAGCAGCTTGGGATCCCAAAAGCGGTACTTC. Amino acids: CASSLGSQKRYF.

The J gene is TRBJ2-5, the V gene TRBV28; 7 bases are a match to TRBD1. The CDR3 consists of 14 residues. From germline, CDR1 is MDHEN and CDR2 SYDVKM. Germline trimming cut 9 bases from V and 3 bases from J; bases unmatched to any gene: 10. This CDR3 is CASGLYRGEETQYF. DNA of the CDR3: TGTGCCAGTGGCCTTTACAGGGGTGAAGAGACCCAGTACTTC.

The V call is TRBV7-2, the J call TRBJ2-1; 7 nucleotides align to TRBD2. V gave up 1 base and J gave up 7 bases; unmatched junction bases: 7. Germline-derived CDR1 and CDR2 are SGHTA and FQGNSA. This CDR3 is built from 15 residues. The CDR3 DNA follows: TGTGCCAGCAGCTTAGTGGGCGGGGGAGGGAATGAGCAGTTCTTC. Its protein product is CASSLVGGGGNEQFF.

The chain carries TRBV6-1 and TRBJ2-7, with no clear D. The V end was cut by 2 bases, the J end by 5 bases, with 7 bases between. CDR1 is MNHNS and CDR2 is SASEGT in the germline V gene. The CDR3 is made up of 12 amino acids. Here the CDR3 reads CASSELLDEQYF. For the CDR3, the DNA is TGTGCCAGCAGTGAATTACTGGACGAGCAGTACTTC.

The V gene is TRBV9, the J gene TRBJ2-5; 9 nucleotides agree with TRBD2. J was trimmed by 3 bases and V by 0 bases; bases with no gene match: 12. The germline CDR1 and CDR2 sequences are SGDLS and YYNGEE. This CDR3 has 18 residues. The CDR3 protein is CASSVAGGRRGGEETQYF. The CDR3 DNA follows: TGTGCCAGCAGCGTAGCTGGCGGGCGGCGGGGGGGCGAAGAGACCCAGTACTTC.

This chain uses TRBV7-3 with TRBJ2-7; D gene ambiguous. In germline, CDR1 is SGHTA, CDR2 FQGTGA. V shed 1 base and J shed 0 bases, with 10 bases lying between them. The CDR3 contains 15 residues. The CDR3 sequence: CASSLMGRSSYEQYF. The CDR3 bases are TGTGCCAGCAGCTTAATGGGCAGAAGCTCCTACGAGCAGTACTTC.

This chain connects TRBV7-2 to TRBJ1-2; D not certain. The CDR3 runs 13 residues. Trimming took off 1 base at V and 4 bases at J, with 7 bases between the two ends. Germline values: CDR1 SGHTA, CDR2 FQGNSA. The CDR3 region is CASSLDSSYGYTF. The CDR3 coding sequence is TGTGCCAGCAGCTTAGACAGTAGCTATGGCTACACCTTC. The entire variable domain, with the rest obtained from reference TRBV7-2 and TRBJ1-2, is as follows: GAGVSQSPSNKVTEKGKDVELRCDPISGHTALYWYRQSLGQGLEFLIYFQGNSAPDKSGLPSDRFSAERTGGSVSTLTIQRTQQEDSAVYLCASSLDSSYGYTFGSGTRLTVV.

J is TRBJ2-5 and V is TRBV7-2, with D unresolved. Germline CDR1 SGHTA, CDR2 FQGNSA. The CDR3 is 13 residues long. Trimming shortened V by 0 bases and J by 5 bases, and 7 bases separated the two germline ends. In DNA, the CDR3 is TGTGCCAGCAGCTTAGCTCGTCCGGAGACCCAGTACTTC. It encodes CASSLARPETQYF.

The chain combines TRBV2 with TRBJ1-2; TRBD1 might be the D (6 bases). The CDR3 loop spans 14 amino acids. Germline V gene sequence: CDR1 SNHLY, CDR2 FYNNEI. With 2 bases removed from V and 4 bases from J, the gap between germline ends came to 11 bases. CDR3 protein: CASSEQGMSYGYTF. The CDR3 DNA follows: TGTGCCAGCAGTGAACAGGGGATGAGCTATGGCTACACCTTC.

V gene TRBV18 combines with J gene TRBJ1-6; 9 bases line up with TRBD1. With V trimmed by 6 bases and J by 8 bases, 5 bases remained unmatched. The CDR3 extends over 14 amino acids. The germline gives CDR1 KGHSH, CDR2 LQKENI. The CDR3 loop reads CASSTGQGDSPLHF. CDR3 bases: TGTGCCAGCTCCACGGGACAGGGAGATTCACCCCTCCACTTT.

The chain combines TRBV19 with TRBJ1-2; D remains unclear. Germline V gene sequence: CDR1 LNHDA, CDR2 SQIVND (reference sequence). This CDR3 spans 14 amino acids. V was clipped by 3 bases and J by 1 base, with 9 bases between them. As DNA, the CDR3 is TGTGCCAGTAGTATGTACAGTTTTAACTATGGCTACACCTTC. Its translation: CASSMYSFNYGYTF.

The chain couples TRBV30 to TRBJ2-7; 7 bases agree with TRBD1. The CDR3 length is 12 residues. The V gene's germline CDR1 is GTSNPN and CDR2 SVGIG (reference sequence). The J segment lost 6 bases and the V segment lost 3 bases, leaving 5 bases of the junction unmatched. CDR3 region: CAWSGTGAEQYF. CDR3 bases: TGTGCCTGGAGCGGAACAGGGGCCGAGCAGTACTTC.

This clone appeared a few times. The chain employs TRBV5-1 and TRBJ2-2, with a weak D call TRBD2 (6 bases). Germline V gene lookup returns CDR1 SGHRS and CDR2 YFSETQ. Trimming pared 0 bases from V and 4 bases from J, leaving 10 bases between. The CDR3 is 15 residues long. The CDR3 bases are TGCGCCAGCAGCTTGGGACTAGATAGCACCGGGGAGCTGTTTTTT. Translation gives CASSLGLDSTGELFF.